This T cell receptor (beta chain) was sequenced during a study of T cells after yellow fever vaccination. V was clipped by 0 bases and J by 8 bases, with 23 bases between them. The germline V gene encodes CDR1 MGHRA and CDR2 YSYEKL. This CDR3 is built from 18 residues. TCRdb re-called the 5' RACE reads through MiXCR, storing one row per CDR3 protein. The sample lists approximately 510,000 distinct CDR3 sequences, 20% to 25% occurring once. This clonotype was sampled from a man aged 18 to 35 who received the YFV17D yellow fever vaccine. This chain links TRBV4-1 with TRBJ2-1; possible D gene TRBD2, 5 bases. Sample: PBMCs, taken about 20 days after the first yellow fever vaccination. The CDR3 loop reads CASSQELPVGREQDEQFF. CDR3 coding DNA: TGCGCCAGCAGCCAAGAGCTACCCGTGGGGAGAGAGCAGGATGAGCAGTTCTTC.